These 3 T cell receptor beta chains came from one sample sequenced in a study of T cell responses to AZD1222 COVID-19 vaccine. TCRdb keeps only in-frame clones here, not all; method: immunoSEQ multiplex PCR. The sample lists fewer than 110,000 clones; around 91% were seen once. The sample in question was peripheral blood, obtained on day 0 of AZD1222 vaccination. These receptors were taken from an adult in good health.

A word on this clone: The junction differs from germline at one of its ends, possibly a read error. J is TRBJ2-7 and V is TRBV15, with a tentative D call TRBD2 (6 bases). The CDR3 runs to 15 residues. CDR1 and CDR2 from the germline V gene are LNHNV and YYDKDF (reference sequence). The CDR3 protein is CATSFGGSASSEQYF. In DNA form, the CDR3 reads TGTGCCACCAGCTTTGGGGGGAGCGCCTCCTCCGAGCAGTACTTC.

CDR3 in amino acids: CASSQLGDTQYF. The CDR3, as DNA: TGTGCCAGTAGTCAATTGGGGGATACGCAGTATTTT. The V call is TRBV19, the J call TRBJ2-3; D not resolved. V lost 5 bases and J lost 6, with 9 bases in between. Germline V CDR1 and CDR2: LNHDA, SQIVND (reference sequence). The CDR3 has 12 amino acids.

In DNA, the CDR3 is TGCGCCAGCACACGCGGGGACACTGAAGCTTTCTTT. Its translation is CASTRGDTEAFF. The V and J genes are TRBV10-2 and TRBJ1-1; D is unclear. The germline gives CDR1 WSHSY, CDR2 SAAADI. The CDR3 runs to 12 residues. V was trimmed by 7 bases and J by 3 bases, leaving 9 bases between them.